The TCR beta chain under discussion was sequenced for a study of blood T cell repertoires in COVID-19. Study in general: Spain, Italy and the United States supplied samples that represented acute and convalescent COVID-19. The cDNA or gDNA used as material had been derived from T cells, B-cell-depleted T cells, or PBMCs.

The V gene lost 5 bases and the J gene lost 5 bases, with 13 bases spanning the gap. Germline CDR1 is SGHTA and CDR2 is FQGTGA. This CDR3 region has 13 residues. Here immunoSEQ multiplex PCR was the method, and the copy in TCRdb shows in-frame clones only, minus some. In the table there are roughly 220,000 clones, around 85% of which are singletons. In assigning cohorts, the study relied on participant-reported clinical history. The chain combines TRBV7-3 with TRBJ2-7; D is undetermined. This TCR was sampled from a woman in her 40s with acute COVID-19. Sequenced material: PBMCs or T cells enriched from blood (not recorded which). The chain's CDR3 is CASSINILNEQYF. The CDR3 bases are TGTGCCAGCAGCATTAATATACTTAACGAGCAGTACTTC.